This TCR beta chain was sequenced for a study of blood T cell repertoires in COVID-19. Original methodology: Scientists estimated how many nucleated cells there were by amplifying reference gene primers. Generated by immunoSEQ multiplex PCR, the TCRdb table keeps only in-frame clones and is missing some. V, J and clone size derive from that table, while D and trimming were established from the DNA sequence. The table has 150,000 or so clones, about 85% seen once; the top ten hold roughly 1.4%. The CDR3 is 18 residues long. Trimming shortened V by 0 bases and J by 0 bases, and 19 bases separated the two germline ends. Germline V gene lookup returns CDR1 SGHNT and CDR2 YYREEE (reference sequence).

The sequence came from a human donor in a cohort sampled during active COVID-19. Sequencing was done on a sample of peripheral blood. This rearrangement joins TRBV5-4 to TRBJ2-7; a weak D match, TRBD1 (5 bases). The CDR3, as DNA: TGTGCCAGCAGCTTGGAGTTTATCGGCAGGGCCCCCTCCTACGAGCAGTACTTC. It yields the protein CASSLEFIGRAPSYEQYF.